What follows are 25 T cell receptor beta chains derived from one specimen sequenced in a study of cytomegalovirus exposure and HLA in healthy donors (dated by TCRdb to between 2016 and 2019). The library was generated by the immunoSEQ multiplex PCR assay. The multiplex PCR relied on a mix of 60 forward primers for TCR Vbeta segments and 13 reverse primers for TCR Jbeta segments. In its TCRdb copy, this immuneACCESS table keeps in-frame sequences only and misses some clones. Where compared with another copy, unresolved V genes explain less than half of these, and the others have no known cause. A total of fewer than 200,000 clones appear in this sample, 80% to 85% of them only once. More than 1.5% of the sample belongs to the ten largest clones. Sequencing was done on a sample of PBMCs. The source of these receptors is a human donor in good health.

The rearrangement uses TRBV6-5 and TRBJ1-5; D is perhaps TRBD1 (5 bases). The CDR3 covers 15 residues. V lost 6 bases and J lost 6, with 18 bases in between. The germline gives CDR1 MNHEY, CDR2 SVGAGI. DNA of the CDR3: TGTGCCAGCAGCCAGAAGGTAGGAGGGGTTCAGCCCCAGCATTTT. Translated, it gives CASSQKVGGVQPQHF.

This chain joins TRBV6-6 and TRBJ2-1, with 7 bases matching TRBD2. The germline CDR1 and CDR2 sequences are MNHNY and SVGAGI (reference sequence). This CDR3 contains 15 residues. The junction had 8 bases not matched to a gene; V was cut back by 6 bases and J by 3 bases. CDR3 in amino acids: CASSPGLWNYNEQFF. The CDR3 DNA reads as TGTGCCAGCAGCCCGGGACTATGGAACTACAATGAGCAGTTCTTC.

V and J are TRBV2 and TRBJ2-5; D call uncertain. V lost 6 bases to trimming and J lost 0 bases, with 5 bases between them. CDR1 and CDR2 (germline): SNHLY, FYNNEI. This CDR3 is built from 12 residues. Here the CDR3 DNA reads TGTGCCAGCAGCGACAACCAAGAGACCCAGTACTTC. This codes for CASSDNQETQYF. Based on the CDR3 plus reference TRBV2 and TRBJ2-5, the full variable domain is EPEVTQTPSHQVTQMGQEVILRCVPISNHLYFYWYRQILGQKVEFLVSFYNNEISEKSEIFDDQFSVERPDGSNFTLKIRSTKLEDSAMYFCASSDNQETQYFGPGTRLLVL.

This chain joins TRBV29-1 and TRBJ2-7; a possible D gene is TRBD1 (5 bases). This CDR3 region has 13 residues. From germline, CDR1 is SQVTM and CDR2 ANQGSEA. The V end lost 7 bases, the J end lost 3 bases, and 16 bases lay between the germline ends. The CDR3 is CSALYAGFYEQYF. CDR3 nucleotide sequence: TGCAGCGCCTTGTATGCAGGGTTCTACGAGCAGTACTTC.

V is TRBV25-1 and J is TRBJ2-1; TRBD2 aligns across 8 bases. The junction had 4 bases not matched to a gene; V was cut back by 7 bases and J by 5 bases. Germline loops: CDR1 MGHDK, CDR2 SYGVNS. The CDR3 loop spans 13 amino acids. Here the CDR3 reads CASTGRGDNEQFF. The CDR3 region has the DNA TGTGCCAGCACTGGGCGGGGGGACAATGAGCAGTTCTTC.

The table lists this clone with a count of one. This sequence joins TRBV6-1 and TRBJ1-2, with a tentative D call TRBD1 (5 bases). The V end was cut by 1 base, the J end by 3 bases, with 9 bases between. The germline V gene encodes CDR1 MNHNS and CDR2 SASEGT. The CDR3 contains 14 residues. CDR3 region: CASSEGRGYYGYTF. As DNA, the CDR3 is TGTGCCAGCAGTGAAGGTCGGGGGTACTATGGCTACACCTTC.

CDR3 sequence reads: CASSLGGTSGGELYEQYF. The CDR3 DNA follows: TGTGCCAGCAGCTTAGGCGGGACTAGCGGGGGGGAACTCTACGAGCAGTACTTC. This chain links TRBV11-2 with TRBJ2-7, with TRBD2 matching 16 bases. The CDR3 contains 18 residues. The V and J ends lost 1 base and 3 bases, in that order; junction bases with no gene match: 6. CDR1 and CDR2 (germline): SGHAT, FQNNGV.

The chain couples TRBV19 to TRBJ1-6; D is undetermined. With 3 bases removed from V and 3 bases from J, the gap between germline ends came to 9 bases. The germline gives CDR1 LNHDA, CDR2 SQIVND (reference sequence). The CDR3 spans 15 residues. CDR3 bases: TGTGCCAGTAGTATCGGGAAGGACTATAATTCACCCCTCCACTTT. Amino acid sequence: CASSIGKDYNSPLHF. The full variable domain, in which reference TRBV19 and TRBJ1-6 provide the parts outside the CDR3, is DGGITQSPKYLFRKEGQNVTLSCEQNLNHDAMYWYRQDPGQGLRLIYYSQIVNDFQKGDIAEGYSVSREKKESFPLTVTSAQKNPTAFYLCASSIGKDYNSPLHFGNGTRLTVT.

This clone has a handful of counts. The chain recombines TRBV2 with TRBJ1-1; D gene unclear. CDR3 length: 19 amino acids. Germline loops: CDR1 SNHLY, CDR2 FYNNEI. V was shortened by 7 bases and J by 1 base, with 28 bases between the two germline ends. CDR3 residues: CASIKTLRGGLKANTEAFF. Written as DNA, the CDR3 is TGTGCCAGCATAAAAACGCTACGGGGTGGGCTGAAAGCGAACACTGAAGCTTTCTTT.

The J gene is TRBJ2-7, the V gene TRBV19; the match to TRBD2 covers 7 bases. With V trimmed by 3 bases and J by 5 bases, 13 bases remained unmatched. CDR1 is LNHDA, CDR2 SQIVND, per germline (reference sequence). The CDR3 spans 16 residues. The chain's CDR3 is CASSMSSGVKKNEQYF. The CDR3 coding sequence is TGTGCCAGTAGTATGTCCAGCGGGGTGAAGAAAAACGAGCAGTACTTC.

This rearrangement joins TRBV9 to TRBJ1-5, with 9 positions matching TRBD1. Unmatched junction bases numbered 3, after V lost 4 bases and J lost 1 base. The CDR3 length is 15 residues. Germline V gives CDR1 SGDLS, CDR2 YYNGEE. CDR3 coding DNA: TGTGCCAGCAGCCGAGGACAGGGGAGCAATCAGCCCCAGCATTTT. Its protein product is CASSRGQGSNQPQHF.

The J gene is TRBJ2-7, the V gene TRBV19, with 7 bases identical to TRBD2. V dropped 3 bases and J dropped 3; count of bases not matched to a gene: 5. The CDR3 is made up of 14 amino acids. Germline CDR1 reads LNHDA; CDR2 reads SQIVND (reference sequence). CDR3 sequence: CASSIGEGGYEQYF. The CDR3 coding sequence is TGTGCCAGTAGTATCGGGGAGGGTGGCTACGAGCAGTACTTC.

The chain links TRBV19 to TRBJ2-1; tentatively, D is TRBD2 (6 bases). CDR3 length: 14 residues. Germline lookup yields CDR1 LNHDA and CDR2 SQIVND (reference sequence). V was cut by 3 bases and J by 4 bases, with 10 bases left in between. In DNA, the CDR3 is TGTGCCAGTAGTATTTCGCGGGGATACAATGAGCAGTTCTTC. Protein sequence: CASSISRGYNEQFF.

The chain employs TRBV29-1 and TRBJ1-1; TRBD1 might be the D (5 bases). Deletions cut 5 bases from V and 1 base from J, with 8 bases between. Looked up from germline, CDR1 is SQVTM and CDR2 is ANQGSEA. The CDR3 runs 12 residues. The CDR3 DNA sequence: TGCAGCGTTTACACAGGGAACACTGAAGCTTTCTTT. This translates into CSVYTGNTEAFF. Filled out from reference TRBV29-1 and TRBJ1-1, the complete variable domain reads SAVISQKPSRDICQRGTSLTIQCQVDSQVTMMFWYRQQPGQSLTLIATANQGSEATYESGFVIDKFPISRPNLTFSTLTVSNMSPEDSSIYLCSVYTGNTEAFFGQGTRLTVV.

This clone was observed a few times. Other DNA sequences in this sample translate to the same CDR3. The chain combines TRBV7-8 with TRBJ2-7; perhaps TRBD1 as D (5 bases). CDR1 is SGHVS, CDR2 FQNEAQ, per germline. This CDR3 has 15 residues. The V end lost 8 bases, the J end lost 1 base, and 18 bases lay between the germline ends. CDR3 sequence: CASSLGVAGSYEQYF. CDR3 bases: TGTGCCAGCTCCCTTGGGGTGGCAGGGTCCTACGAGCAGTACTTC.

V is TRBV4-1 and J is TRBJ2-7; the D gene is possibly TRBD1 (6 bases). Germline V lookup: CDR1 MGHRA, CDR2 YSYEKL. CDR3 length: 16 amino acids. V shed 0 bases and J shed 2 bases, with 14 bases lying between them. This chain's CDR3 is CASSQDQGPNTYEQYF. Written as DNA, the CDR3 is TGCGCCAGCAGCCAAGATCAGGGGCCAAACACCTACGAGCAGTACTTC.

This clone was counted once. The V and J genes are TRBV19 and TRBJ1-4, with 9 bases matching TRBD1. The CDR3 loop spans 15 amino acids. The germline V gene has CDR1 LNHDA and CDR2 SQIVND (reference sequence). The junction had 6 bases not matched to a gene; V was cut back by 3 bases and J by 7 bases. Here the CDR3 DNA reads TGTGCCAGTAGTATGATACAGGGGGCTCGTGAAAAACTGTTTTTT. It specifies CASSMIQGAREKLFF.

V usage is TRBV11-2 and J usage is TRBJ2-3, with unresolved D. The CDR3 length is 11 residues. Trimming shortened V by 5 bases and J by 3 bases, and 3 bases separated the two germline ends. Germline lookup yields CDR1 SGHAT and CDR2 FQNNGV. The DNA of the CDR3 is TGTGCCAGCAGCACTACAGATACGCAGTATTTT. This codes for CASSTTDTQYF. The whole variable domain, filled in from reference TRBV11-2 and TRBJ2-3, reads EAGVAQSPRYKIIEKRQSVAFWCNPISGHATLYWYQQILGQGPKLLIQFQNNGVVDDSQLPKDRFSAERLKGVDSTLKIQPAKLEDSAVYLCASSTTDTQYFGPGTRLTVL.

The gene calls are TRBV7-2 and TRBJ1-1, with 8 nucleotides matching TRBD1. Germline CDR1 and CDR2: SGHTA and FQGNSA. The CDR3 totals 15 residues. V dropped 4 bases and J dropped 5; count of bases not matched to a gene: 9. In nucleotides, the CDR3 is TGTGCCAGCAGCTCCCAGACAGGGGTTATAACTGAAGCTTTCTTT. This codes for CASSSQTGVITEAFF.

The chain combines TRBV5-4 with TRBJ2-7; 10 bases map to TRBD1. Germline V gene data show CDR1 as SGHNT and CDR2 as YYREEE (reference sequence). The V segment lost 3 bases and the J segment 12 bases; nucleotides outside the gene matches: 6. The CDR3 loop spans 12 amino acids. The CDR3 protein is CASSSMDRGVYF. The CDR3 DNA reads TGTGCCAGCAGCTCGATGGACAGGGGGGTGTACTTC.

This chain connects TRBV9 to TRBJ2-7; 15 nucleotides line up with TRBD2. The germline V gene has CDR1 SGDLS and CDR2 YYNGEE. V dropped 3 bases and J dropped 6; count of bases not matched to a gene: 13. The CDR3 is 18 amino acids. CDR3 residues: CASSARTSGGAVVSEQYF. CDR3 nucleotide sequence: TGTGCCAGCAGCGCCAGGACTAGCGGGGGGGCGGTGGTGTCCGAGCAGTACTTC.

V and J are TRBV4-3 and TRBJ2-5; TRBD2 aligns across 9 bases. Germline assignment: CDR1 LGHNA and CDR2 YSLEER. The V segment lost 0 bases and the J segment 6 bases; nucleotides outside the gene matches: 11. This CDR3 spans 17 amino acids. The CDR3, as DNA: TGCGCCAGCAGCCAAGACACAGGCGGGGGGGCCGGGAAGACCCAGTACTTC. Translating gives CASSQDTGGGAGKTQYF.

This chain links TRBV9 with TRBJ2-7; D possibly corresponds to TRBD1 (5 bases). Deletions cut 0 bases from V and 1 base from J, with 5 bases between. The CDR3 covers 13 residues. Per germline, CDR1 SGDLS and CDR2 YYNGEE. The CDR3 is CASSVGQSYEQYF. The CDR3 bases are TGTGCCAGCAGCGTAGGACAGTCCTACGAGCAGTACTTC.

This chain joins TRBV4-1 and TRBJ2-7, with D possibly TRBD1 on 6 matching bases. This CDR3 region has 16 residues. CDR1 MGHRA and CDR2 YSYEKL come from the germline V gene. The germline V and J ends were trimmed by 3 bases and 2 bases, with 17 bases remaining between them. The DNA of the CDR3 is TGCGCCAGCAGCCACAAAGATGTCGGACAGCCCTACGAGCAGTACTTC. It specifies CASSHKDVGQPYEQYF.

V is TRBV2 and J is TRBJ2-7; 13 bases are shared with TRBD2. With V trimmed by 6 bases and J by 2 bases, 4 bases remained unmatched. Germline V lookup: CDR1 SNHLY, CDR2 FYNNEI. The CDR3 runs 15 residues. The CDR3 loop is CASRVTSGGAYEQYF. CDR3 coding DNA: TGTGCCAGCAGAGTTACTAGCGGGGGGGCCTACGAGCAGTACTTC.